This entry describes one TCR beta chain. RNA transcripts were the template for amplifying TCR beta CDR3 regions. A first-round RT-PCR of the TCR CDR3 used the HTBI primer set. Each CDR3 protein is one row after TCRdb ran MiXCR on the multiplex PCR reads. The sample has under 400,000 distinct CDR3 sequences; around 14% are singletons. V was clipped by 4 bases and J by 3 bases; unmatched bases: 9. The CDR3 is 15 amino acids. Germline lookup yields CDR1 SGDLS and CDR2 YYNGEE. The entry originates in a study of T cells in Graves' hyperthyroidism and ophthalmopathy. This rearrangement joins TRBV9 to TRBJ1-1; 7 nucleotides match TRBD1. Sequenced: blood. The sequence was collected from a woman younger than 30 with Graves' hyperthyroidism that later progressed to Graves' ophthalmopathy. For the CDR3, the DNA is TGTGCCAGCAGCAGGGACCCGGGACAGTACACTGAAGCTTTCTTT. It is translated as CASSRDPGQYTEAFF.